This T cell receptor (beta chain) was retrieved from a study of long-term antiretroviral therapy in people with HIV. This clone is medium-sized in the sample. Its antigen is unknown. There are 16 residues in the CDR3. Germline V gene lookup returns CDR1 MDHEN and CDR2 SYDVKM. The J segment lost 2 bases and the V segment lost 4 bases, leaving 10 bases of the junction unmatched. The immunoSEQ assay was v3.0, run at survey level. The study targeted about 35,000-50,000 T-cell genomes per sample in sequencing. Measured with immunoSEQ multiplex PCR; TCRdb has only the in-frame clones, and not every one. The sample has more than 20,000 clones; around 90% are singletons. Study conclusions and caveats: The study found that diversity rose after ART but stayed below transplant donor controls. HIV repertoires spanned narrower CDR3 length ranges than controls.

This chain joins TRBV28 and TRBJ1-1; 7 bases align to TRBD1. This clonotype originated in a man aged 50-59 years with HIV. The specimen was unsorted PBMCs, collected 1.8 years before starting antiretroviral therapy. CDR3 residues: CASSSTGWGINTEAFF. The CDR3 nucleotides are TGTGCCAGCAGTTCGACAGGGTGGGGCATTAACACTGAAGCTTTCTTT.